This T cell receptor beta chain comes out of a study of blood T cells in healthy people across ages. Only a few counts were recorded for this clonotype. Its target is not known. Study-wide points: More naive CD4+ cells and higher diversity marked long-lived donors relative to aged donors.

Then a second PCR, running roughly 7 to 11 cycles, was carried out with a sample-barcoded 5' primer and a J-beta primer mix. Each TCR beta cDNA got a 12-nucleotide random molecular identifier. TCRdb used MiXCR to reprocess the 5' RACE reads, holding one entry per CDR3 protein. The sample carries hundreds of thousands of distinct CDR3 sequences, roughly 24% recorded once. The CDR3 loop spans 14 amino acids. The ends were cut back, 8 bases at V and 8 bases at J, with 21 bases in the middle. The same sample was also studied in work on T cells of mothers and their children. Per that paper: At a rate of around 1.4 ug per 15 ul, cDNA synthesis received all of the extracted RNA.

J is TRBJ1-1 and V is TRBV12-3 or TRBV12-4, with D perhaps TRBD1 (6 bases). This receptor was obtained from a boy aged 5-17 years in good health. Sequenced material: blood. The CDR3 spells CASAAGALEKEAFF. The CDR3 DNA sequence: TGTGCCAGCGCAGCAGGGGCCCTCGAAAAGGAAGCTTTCTTT.